This T cell receptor beta chain derives from a study of cytomegalovirus exposure and HLA in healthy donors. Comment on this clone: Other DNA sequences in this sample translate to the same CDR3.

The assay was immunoSEQ multiplex PCR, and TCRdb's table has in-frame clones only and misses some. The repertoire holds hundreds of thousands of clones, with roughly 80% as singletons. This clonotype originated in a woman aged 18-30 years in good health and CMV-seronegative. The material sequenced was PBMCs.

CDR3 nucleotide sequence: TGCAGCGCACGGACTAGCGGGACCTACGAGCAGTACTTC. This translates into CSARTSGTYEQYF. The chain couples TRBV29-1 to TRBJ2-7; 12 nucleotides agree with TRBD2. Trimming took 7 bases from V and 2 from J; bases not matched to a gene: 3. Per the germline V gene, CDR1 is SQVTM and CDR2 is ANQGSEA. The CDR3 loop spans 13 amino acids.